Reported below is one T cell receptor (beta chain). The data stem from a study of blood T cell repertoires in COVID-19. Sequencing used immunoSEQ multiplex PCR; TCRdb keeps in-frame clones, though not all of them. The sample yields 140,000 or so clones, 88% seen once. The germline V gene encodes CDR1 SGHDN and CDR2 FVKESK. V was cut by 7 bases and J by 4 bases, with 11 bases left in between. This CDR3 has 12 amino acids. V usage is TRBV14 and J usage is TRBJ2-7; a possible D gene is TRBD2 (6 bases). The TCR sequence derives from a woman aged 50 to 60 with acute or convalescent COVID-19. The source material was peripheral blood. DNA for the CDR3: TGTGCCAGCAATAGGAGGGATTACGAGCAGTACTTC. Translated, it gives CASNRRDYEQYF.